Following are 8 T cell receptor beta chains from one sample sequenced in a study of CD8 T cells in Susac syndrome. Reverse transcription of roughly 0.5 to 1 ug RNA was carried out with random hexamers. TCRdb redid the calling of the immunoSEQ multiplex PCR reads with MiXCR, one entry per CDR3 protein. The sample carries 250,000 to 300,000 distinct CDR3 sequences, approximately 89% recorded once. Sequencing was carried out using CD8+ T cells from PBMCs. The origin of the receptors is a human donor with multiple sclerosis.

The chain carries TRBV28 and TRBJ2-7, with D uncertain. The V gene lost 6 bases and the J gene lost 0 bases, with 9 bases spanning the gap. Germline CDR1 MDHEN, CDR2 SYDVKM. The CDR3 length is 13 residues. In nucleotides, the CDR3 is TGTGCCAGCAGCATGATCGGCTCCTACGAGCAGTACTTC. Residues: CASSMIGSYEQYF.

The DNA for the CDR3 is TGTGCCAGTAGTATGTTCGGGATTGACGAGCAGTACTTC. The encoded protein is CASSMFGIDEQYF. The J gene is TRBJ2-7, the V gene TRBV19; perhaps TRBD2 as D (5 bases). The CDR3 spans 13 residues. V was clipped by 3 bases and J by 5 bases, with 11 bases between them. Germline V CDR1 and CDR2: LNHDA, SQIVND (reference sequence).

V gene TRBV9 combines with J gene TRBJ2-1; 7 positions agree with TRBD2. The CDR3 runs to 13 residues. J lost 7 bases, V lost 2 bases, and 3 bases had no gene match. Per the germline V gene, CDR1 is SGDLS and CDR2 is YYNGEE. The CDR3 spells CASSVQRGNEQFF. In DNA form, the CDR3 reads TGTGCCAGCAGCGTCCAGCGGGGTAATGAGCAGTTCTTC.

The count of this clonotype is one. The V and J genes are TRBV30 and TRBJ2-2; D not resolved. From germline, CDR1 is GTSNPN and CDR2 SVGIG (reference sequence). Trimming left V 0 bases short and J 7 bases short, with 15 bases between. The length of the CDR3 is 15 residues. The CDR3 spells CAWSVHATGVGELFF. CDR3 nucleotide sequence: TGTGCCTGGAGTGTACACGCTACGGGTGTCGGGGAGCTGTTTTTT.

The chain joins TRBV2 to TRBJ2-7, with TRBD2 matching over 11 bases. Unmatched junction bases numbered 7, after V lost 0 bases and J lost 3 bases. This CDR3 spans 17 amino acids. Germline CDR1 is SNHLY and CDR2 is FYNNEI. The CDR3 DNA reads TGTGCCAGCAGTGAAGCCGGGACTAGCGGAGACTTCTACGAGCAGTACTTC. This encodes CASSEAGTSGDFYEQYF.

In its sample, this clonotype was seen once. V gene TRBV5-1 combines with J gene TRBJ2-6; TRBD2 matches 8 bases. Germline V lookup: CDR1 SGHRS, CDR2 YFSETQ. The CDR3 has 20 residues. J lost 0 bases, V lost 4 bases, and 15 bases had no gene match. The CDR3 DNA is TGCGCCAGCAGCCCTTCGGTAGCGGGGAGTCATCGCTCTGGGGCCAACGTCCTGACTTTC. Protein: CASSPSVAGSHRSGANVLTF.

For the CDR3, the DNA is TGCAGTGCTAGAGTTGGCTACACCTTC. Translation: CSARVGYTF. The chain joins TRBV20-1 to TRBJ1-2; D gene uncertain. Trimming removed 1 base at V and 7 bases at J, with 1 base between. Germline V CDR1 and CDR2: DFQATT, SNEGSKA (reference sequence). This CDR3 has 9 residues.

V is TRBV12-3 or TRBV12-4 and J is TRBJ2-1; 9 nucleotides align to TRBD2. The V segment lost 6 bases and the J segment 2 bases; nucleotides outside the gene matches: 8. This CDR3 is 16 amino acids long. The CDR3 DNA follows: TGTGCCAGCAGCATAGGGTCTAGCGGGACCTACAATGAGCAGTTCTTC. As protein: CASSIGSSGTYNEQFF.